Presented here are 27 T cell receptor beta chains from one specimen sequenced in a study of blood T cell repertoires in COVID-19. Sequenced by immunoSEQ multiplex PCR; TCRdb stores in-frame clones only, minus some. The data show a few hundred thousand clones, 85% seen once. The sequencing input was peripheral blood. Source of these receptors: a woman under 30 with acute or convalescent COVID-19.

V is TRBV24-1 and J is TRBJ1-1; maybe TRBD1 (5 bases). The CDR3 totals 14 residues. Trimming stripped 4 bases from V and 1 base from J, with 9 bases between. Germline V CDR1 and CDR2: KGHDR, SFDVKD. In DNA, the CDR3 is TGTGCCACCAGTGAGGCAACAGGGAACACTGAAGCTTTCTTT. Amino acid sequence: CATSEATGNTEAFF.

The CDR3: CASSIGVWANEQFF. The CDR3 bases are TGTGCCAGTAGTATAGGTGTATGGGCGAATGAGCAGTTCTTC. The rearrangement uses TRBV19 and TRBJ2-1; D is ambiguous. CDR3 length equals 14 residues. Germline V CDR1 and CDR2: LNHDA, SQIVND (reference sequence). The V and J ends lost 1 base and 7 bases respectively, with 11 bases between them.

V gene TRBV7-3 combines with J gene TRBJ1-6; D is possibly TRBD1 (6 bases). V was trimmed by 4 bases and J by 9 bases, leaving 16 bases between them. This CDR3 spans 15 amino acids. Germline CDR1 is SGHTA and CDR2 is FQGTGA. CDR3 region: CASSSTGRGGSPLHF. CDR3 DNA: TGTGCCAGCAGCTCTACGGGTAGAGGGGGTTCACCCCTCCACTTT.

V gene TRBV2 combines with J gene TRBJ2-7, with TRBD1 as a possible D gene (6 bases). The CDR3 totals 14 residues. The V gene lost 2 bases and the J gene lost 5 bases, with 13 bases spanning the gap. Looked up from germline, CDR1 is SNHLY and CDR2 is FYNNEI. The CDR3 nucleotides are TGTGCCAGCAGTGAAACAGGGCGGACCCACGAGCAGTACTTC. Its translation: CASSETGRTHEQYF.

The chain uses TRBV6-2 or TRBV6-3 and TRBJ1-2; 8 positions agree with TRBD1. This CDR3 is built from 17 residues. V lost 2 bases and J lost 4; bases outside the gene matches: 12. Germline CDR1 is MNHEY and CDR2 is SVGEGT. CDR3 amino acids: CASSYGPTGAFVYGYTF. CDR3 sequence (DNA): TGTGCCAGCAGTTACGGTCCGACAGGGGCTTTCGTCTATGGCTACACCTTC.

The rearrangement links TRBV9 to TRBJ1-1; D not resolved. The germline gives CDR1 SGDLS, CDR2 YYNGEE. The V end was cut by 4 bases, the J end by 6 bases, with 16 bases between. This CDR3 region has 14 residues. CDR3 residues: CASSLRLSSPEAFF. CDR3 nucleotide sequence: TGTGCCAGCAGCCTCCGGTTAAGTTCCCCTGAAGCTTTCTTT.

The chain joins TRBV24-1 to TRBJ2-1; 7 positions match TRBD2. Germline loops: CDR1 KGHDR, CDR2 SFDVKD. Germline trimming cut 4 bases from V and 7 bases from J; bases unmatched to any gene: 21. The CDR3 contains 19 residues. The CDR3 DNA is TGTGCCACCAGTGACCCCTTTTCTAGCGGCGGTAGCCGAAGTAATGAGCAGTTCTTC. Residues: CATSDPFSSGGSRSNEQFF.

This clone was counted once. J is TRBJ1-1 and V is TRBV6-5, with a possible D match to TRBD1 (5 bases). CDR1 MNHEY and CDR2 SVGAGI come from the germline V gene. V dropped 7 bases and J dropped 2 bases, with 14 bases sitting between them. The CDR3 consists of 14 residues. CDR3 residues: CASIGRGYNTEAFF. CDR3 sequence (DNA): TGTGCCAGCATTGGAAGGGGATACAACACTGAAGCTTTCTTT.

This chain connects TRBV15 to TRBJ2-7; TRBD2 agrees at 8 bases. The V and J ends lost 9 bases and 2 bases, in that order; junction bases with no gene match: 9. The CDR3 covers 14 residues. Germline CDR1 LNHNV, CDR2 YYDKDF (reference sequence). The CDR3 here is CATGEYSGAYEQYF. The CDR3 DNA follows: TGTGCCACTGGGGAATATAGCGGGGCCTACGAGCAGTACTTC.

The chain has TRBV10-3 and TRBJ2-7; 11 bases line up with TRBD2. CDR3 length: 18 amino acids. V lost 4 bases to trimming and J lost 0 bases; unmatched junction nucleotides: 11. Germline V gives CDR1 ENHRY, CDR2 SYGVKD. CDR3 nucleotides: TGTGCCATCAGTGGGGGCGGGCTAGCGGGAGGACCCTCCTACGAGCAGTACTTC. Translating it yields CAISGGGLAGGPSYEQYF.

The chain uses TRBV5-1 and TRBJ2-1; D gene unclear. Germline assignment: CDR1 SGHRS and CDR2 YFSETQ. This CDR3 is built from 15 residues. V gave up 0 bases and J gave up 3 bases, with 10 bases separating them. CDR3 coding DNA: TGCGCCAGCAGCTTGGGTGACATGCTCTACAATGAGCAGTTCTTC. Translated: CASSLGDMLYNEQFF.

The CDR3 nucleotides read TGTGCCAGCAGCTCAGTTACTTTGGGACTAGTCGACGAGCAGTACTTC. Its protein product is CASSSVTLGLVDEQYF. The chain joins TRBV7-6 to TRBJ2-7, with 8 bases identical to TRBD2. The CDR3 length is 16 residues. The junction had 13 bases not matched to a gene; V was cut back by 4 bases and J by 5 bases. Germline CDR1 reads SGHVS; CDR2 reads FNYEAQ.

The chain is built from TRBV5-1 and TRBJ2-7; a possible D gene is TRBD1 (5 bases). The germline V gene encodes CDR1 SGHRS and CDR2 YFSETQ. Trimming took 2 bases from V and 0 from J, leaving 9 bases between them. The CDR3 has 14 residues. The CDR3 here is CASSFSDSSYEQYF. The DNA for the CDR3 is TGCGCCAGCAGCTTCTCCGACAGCTCCTACGAGCAGTACTTC.

The CDR3 is CASQGTGTGEDTQYF. CDR3 sequence (DNA): TGTGCCAGCCAAGGTACCGGGACAGGGGAGGATACGCAGTATTTT. The chain is built from TRBV19 and TRBJ2-3, with 10 bases identical to TRBD1. Germline lookup yields CDR1 LNHDA and CDR2 SQIVND (reference sequence). V lost 9 bases to trimming and J lost 6 bases; unmatched junction nucleotides: 12. The CDR3 is made up of 15 amino acids. The entire variable domain, with the rest obtained from reference TRBV19 and TRBJ2-3, is as follows: DGGITQSPKYLFRKEGQNVTLSCEQNLNHDAMYWYRQDPGQGLRLIYYSQIVNDFQKGDIAEGYSVSREKKESFPLTVTSAQKNPTAFYLCASQGTGTGEDTQYFGPGTRLTVL.

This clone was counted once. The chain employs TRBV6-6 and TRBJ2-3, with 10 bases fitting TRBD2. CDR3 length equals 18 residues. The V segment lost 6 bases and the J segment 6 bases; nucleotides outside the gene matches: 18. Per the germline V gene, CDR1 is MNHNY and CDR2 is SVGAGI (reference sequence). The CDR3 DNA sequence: TGTGCCAGCAGCCGAAGTTTGAGCTTAGCGGGAGGAAGGGATACGCAGTATTTT. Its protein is CASSRSLSLAGGRDTQYF.

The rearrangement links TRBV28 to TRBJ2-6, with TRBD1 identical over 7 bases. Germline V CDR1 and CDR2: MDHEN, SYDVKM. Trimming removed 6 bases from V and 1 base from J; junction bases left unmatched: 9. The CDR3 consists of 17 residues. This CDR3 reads CASSSTGQSSGANVLTF. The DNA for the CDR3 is TGTGCCAGCAGCTCGACAGGGCAATCTTCTGGGGCCAACGTCCTGACTTTC.

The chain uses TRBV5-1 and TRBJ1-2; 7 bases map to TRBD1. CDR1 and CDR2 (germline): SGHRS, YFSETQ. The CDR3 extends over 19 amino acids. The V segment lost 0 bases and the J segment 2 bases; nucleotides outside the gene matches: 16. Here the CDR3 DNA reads TGCGCCAGCAGCTTGGCCCGTGCCACAGGGGTAACCCAGAACTATGGCTACACCTTC. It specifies CASSLARATGVTQNYGYTF.

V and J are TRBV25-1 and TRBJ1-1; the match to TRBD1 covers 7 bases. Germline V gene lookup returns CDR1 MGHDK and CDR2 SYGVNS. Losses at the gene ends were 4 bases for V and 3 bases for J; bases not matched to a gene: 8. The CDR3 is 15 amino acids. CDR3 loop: CASSAPTGSYTEAFF. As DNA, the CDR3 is TGTGCCAGCAGTGCTCCGACAGGGAGTTACACTGAAGCTTTCTTT.

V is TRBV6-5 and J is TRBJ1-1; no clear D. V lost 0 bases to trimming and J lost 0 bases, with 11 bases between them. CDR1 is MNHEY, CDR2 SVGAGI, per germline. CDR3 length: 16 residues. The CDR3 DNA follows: TGTGCCAGCAGTTACTCGACACAGCCCATGAACACTGAAGCTTTCTTT. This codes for CASSYSTQPMNTEAFF.

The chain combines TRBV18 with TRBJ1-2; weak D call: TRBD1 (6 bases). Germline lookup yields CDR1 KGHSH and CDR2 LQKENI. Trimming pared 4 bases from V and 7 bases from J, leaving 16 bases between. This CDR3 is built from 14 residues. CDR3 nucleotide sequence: TGTGCCAGCTCACTTCCCCAGGGGATCGGTGGCTACACCTTC. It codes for CASSLPQGIGGYTF. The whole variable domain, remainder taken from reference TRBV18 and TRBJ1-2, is NAGVMQNPRHLVRRRGQEARLRCSPMKGHSHVYWYRQLPEEGLKFMVYLQKENIIDESGMPKERFSAEFPKEGPSILRIQQVVRGDSAAYFCASSLPQGIGGYTFGSGTRLTVV.

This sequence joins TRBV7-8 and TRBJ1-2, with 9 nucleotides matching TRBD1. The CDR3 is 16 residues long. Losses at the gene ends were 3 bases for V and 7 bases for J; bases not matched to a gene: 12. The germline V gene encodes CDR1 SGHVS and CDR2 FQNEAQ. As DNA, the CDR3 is TGTGCCAGCAGCTTGGGACCAGCGGGACAGGGAAGTGGCTACACCTTC. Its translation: CASSLGPAGQGSGYTF.

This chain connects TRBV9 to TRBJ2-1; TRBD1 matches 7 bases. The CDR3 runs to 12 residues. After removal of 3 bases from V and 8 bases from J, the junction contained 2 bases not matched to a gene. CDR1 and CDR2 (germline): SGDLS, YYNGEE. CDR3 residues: CASSGQGYEQFF. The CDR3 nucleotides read TGTGCCAGCAGCGGACAGGGCTATGAGCAGTTCTTC.

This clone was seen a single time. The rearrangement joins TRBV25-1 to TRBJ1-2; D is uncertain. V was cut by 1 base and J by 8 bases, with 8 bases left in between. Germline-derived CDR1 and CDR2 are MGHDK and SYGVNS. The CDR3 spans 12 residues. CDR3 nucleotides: TGTGCCAGCAGTGAATCTATATGGGGCTACACCTTC. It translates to CASSESIWGYTF.

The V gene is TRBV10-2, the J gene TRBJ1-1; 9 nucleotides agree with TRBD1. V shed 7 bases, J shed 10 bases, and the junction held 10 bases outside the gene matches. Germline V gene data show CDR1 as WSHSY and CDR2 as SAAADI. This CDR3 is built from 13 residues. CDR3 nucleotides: TGCGCCAGCAAGGGGGGGACAGGGCTTGGAGCTTTCTTT. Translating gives CASKGGTGLGAFF.

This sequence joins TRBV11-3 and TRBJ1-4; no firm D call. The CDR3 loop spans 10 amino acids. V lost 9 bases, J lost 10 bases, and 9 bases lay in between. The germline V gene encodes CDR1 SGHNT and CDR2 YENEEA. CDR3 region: CARSGPKLFF. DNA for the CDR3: TGTGCCAGAAGTGGGCCAAAACTGTTTTTT.

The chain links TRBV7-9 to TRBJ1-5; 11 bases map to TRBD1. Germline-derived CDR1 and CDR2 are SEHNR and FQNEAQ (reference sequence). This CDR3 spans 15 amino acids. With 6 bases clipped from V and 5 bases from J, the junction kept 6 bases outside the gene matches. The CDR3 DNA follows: TGTGCCAGCAGATCGGGACAGGGGGATCATCAGCCCCAGCATTTT. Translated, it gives CASRSGQGDHQPQHF.

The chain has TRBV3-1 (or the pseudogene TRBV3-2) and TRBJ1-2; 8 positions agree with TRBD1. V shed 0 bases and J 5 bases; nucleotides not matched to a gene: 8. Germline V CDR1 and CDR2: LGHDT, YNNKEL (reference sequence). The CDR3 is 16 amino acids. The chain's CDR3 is CASSQEGQGALYGYTF. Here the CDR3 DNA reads TGTGCCAGCAGCCAAGAAGGACAGGGCGCCTTATATGGCTACACCTTC.